Detailed here is one T cell receptor beta chain. The specificity of this receptor is unknown. No much larger clone is present one base from it, and per-base qualities are unavailable. The record originates from a study of OX40 agonist ivuxolimab in advanced cancers. The study in broad terms: The costimulatory receptor OX40 (CD134) was targeted by ivuxolimab, a fully human IgG2 agonistic monoclonal antibody. Intravenous ivuxolimab was administered to patients every 2 weeks at six dose levels: 0.01, 0.1, 0.3, 1.5, 3 and 10 mg/kg. Of the roughly 50 dose-escalation patients, hepatocellular carcinoma was present in roughly 19, melanoma in approximately 15, renal cell carcinoma in 9 and head and neck cancer in 9. A male proportion of around 80% and a mean age of roughly 55 years, ranging from 23 to 79, were recorded for the dose-escalation cohort. Prior anti-PD-1, anti-PD-L1 or anti-CTLA-4 therapy was permitted, and checkpoint inhibitors had been received by less than 45% of dose-escalation patients. Three dose-escalation patients achieved partial responses, one with hepatocellular carcinoma and two with cutaneous melanoma. Peripheral TCRbeta sequencing aimed to test whether ivuxolimab altered TCR sequence diversity and caused clonal T-cell expansion. The paper covers the monotherapy dose-escalation part of the phase I ivuxolimab trial, which included N = 52 patients.

The trial excluded patients who had a history of autoimmune disease or were on systemic immunosuppression. In every dose cohort, peripheral blood was drawn for TCR sequencing at baseline, cycle 4 day 1, and cycle 7 day 1. The samples were taken from a phase I, first-in-human, multicenter, open-label dose-escalation trial of ivuxolimab. Adults with locally advanced or metastatic head and neck squamous cell, hepatocellular, melanoma or renal cell carcinoma were enrolled in the trial. CD4+ and CD8+ T cells were sorted separately from peripheral blood before TCR sequencing. To sequence the TCRbeta CDR3 region, genomic DNA was isolated from the sorted cells. The immunoSEQ Assay was used to sequence the TCRbeta CDR3 regions. Drawn from immuneACCESS, this table holds only the in-frame rearrangements with V and J called that TCRdb kept. Clones are partly lost; checked studies trace under half to an unresolved V gene and leave the rest unexplained. This sample lists tens of thousands of clones; over 75% were detected once. Around 1.8% of the sample belongs to the ten largest clones.

Summary of the overall study and its limitations: After ivuxolimab, CD8+ T cells had more expanded clones than CD4+ T cells on average. At doses of 0.1 to 3.0 mg/kg, clonal expansion of both CD4+ and CD8+ T cells in blood was seen between baseline and week 6. Low levels of normalized T-cell clonal expansion were also seen in some nonresponding patients. The antigen specificity of the peripheral T cells that underwent clonal expansion was not determined. Partial responders in the 0.1-3.0 mg/kg groups had among the lowest normalized peripheral clonal expansion, especially among CD8+ T cells.

The material sequenced was CD4+ or CD8+ T cells sorted from blood, taken in a trial of the OX40 agonist ivuxolimab. This TCR derives from an adult with an advanced solid tumor such as melanoma, head and neck, liver or kidney cancer.

CDR3 protein: CASSPYGTGNEKLFF. The DNA sequence follows: TGTGCCAGCTCACCTTACGGGACGGGAAATGAAAAACTGTTTTTT. The chain was built from TRBV18 and TRBJ1-4, with a tentative D gene TRBD1 over 5 matching bases. Trimming at the junction amounts to 3 bases on V and 5 bases on J, and the germline ends lie 13 bases apart. Inclusive of the bounding cysteine and phenylalanine, the CDR3 is 15 residues long. Only the CDR3 DNA stays, 45 bases, in frame from base 1. The germline V gene provides CDR1 KGHSH and CDR2 LQKENI.